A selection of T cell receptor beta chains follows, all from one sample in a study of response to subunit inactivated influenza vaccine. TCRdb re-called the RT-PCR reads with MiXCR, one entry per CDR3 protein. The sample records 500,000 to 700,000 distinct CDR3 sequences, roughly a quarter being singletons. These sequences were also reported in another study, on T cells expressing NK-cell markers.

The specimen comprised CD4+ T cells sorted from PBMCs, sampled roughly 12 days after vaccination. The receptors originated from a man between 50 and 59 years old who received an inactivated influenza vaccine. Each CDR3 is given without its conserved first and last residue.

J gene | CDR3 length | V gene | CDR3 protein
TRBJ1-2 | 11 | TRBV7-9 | ASSLQQRDGYT
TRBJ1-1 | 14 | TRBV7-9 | ASSLTAGQRNTEAF
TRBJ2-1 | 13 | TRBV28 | ASSFVGQGAHEQF
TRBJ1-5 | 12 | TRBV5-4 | ASSLAGKNQPQH
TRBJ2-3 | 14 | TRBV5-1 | ASSLGGRFSTDTQY
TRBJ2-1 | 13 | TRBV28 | ASRSASGTYNEQF
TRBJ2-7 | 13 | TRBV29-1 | SVEESGQGASEQY
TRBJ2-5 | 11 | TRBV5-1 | ASSGSNQETQY
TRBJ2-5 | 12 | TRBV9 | ASNSGQSQETQY
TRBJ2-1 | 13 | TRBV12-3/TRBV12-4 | ASRGLAGGGHEQF
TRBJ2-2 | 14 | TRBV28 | ASSLFPGQNTGELF
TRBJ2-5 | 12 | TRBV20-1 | SASSLAGVETQY
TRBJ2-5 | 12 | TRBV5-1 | ASSFGGNRETQY
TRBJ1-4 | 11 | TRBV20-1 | SATLGGFEKLF
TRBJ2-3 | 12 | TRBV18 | ASSLVKRTDTQY
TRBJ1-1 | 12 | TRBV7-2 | ASSLGGGNTEAF
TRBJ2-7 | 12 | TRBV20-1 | SAEARGGMWEQY
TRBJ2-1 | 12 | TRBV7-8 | ASSLEYDYNEQF
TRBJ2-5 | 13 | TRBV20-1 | CARGLAGFQETQY
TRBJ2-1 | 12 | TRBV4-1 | ASSQAQGAAEQF
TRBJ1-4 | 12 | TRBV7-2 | ASSQDRGTEKLF
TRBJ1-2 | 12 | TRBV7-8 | ASSLARDGYGYT
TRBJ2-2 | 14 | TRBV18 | ASSPLQGRNTGELF
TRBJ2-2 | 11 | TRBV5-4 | ASSSYVSRELF
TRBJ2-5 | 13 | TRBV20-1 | SARGAGGPVKTQY
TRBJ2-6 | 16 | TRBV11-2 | ASSLGARPSSGANVLT
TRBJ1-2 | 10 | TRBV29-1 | SAMGQVEGYT
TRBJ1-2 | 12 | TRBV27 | ASSPPGFTYGYT
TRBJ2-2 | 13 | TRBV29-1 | SGLVLAANTGELF
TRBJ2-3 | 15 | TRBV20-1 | SARFLLLAGTADTQY
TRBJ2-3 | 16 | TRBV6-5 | ASSYSTGAGGLVDTQY
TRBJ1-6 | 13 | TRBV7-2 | ASSSDGGGNSPLH
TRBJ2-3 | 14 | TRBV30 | AWSLGLAGVEDTQY
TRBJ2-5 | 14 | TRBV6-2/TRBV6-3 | ASSYAAGGLQETQY
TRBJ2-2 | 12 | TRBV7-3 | ASSLKGGSGELF
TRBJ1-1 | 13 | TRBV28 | ASSFPHRANTEAF
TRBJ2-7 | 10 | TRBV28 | ASSLTKYEQY
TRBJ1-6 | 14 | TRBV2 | ASRALSTGINSPLH
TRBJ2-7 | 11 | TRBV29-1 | SVASGSAYEQY
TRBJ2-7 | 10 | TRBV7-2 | ASSKLSGEQY
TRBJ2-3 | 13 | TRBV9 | ASSVGLALGDTQY
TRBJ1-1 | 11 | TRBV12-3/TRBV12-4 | ASVPSQGMGAF
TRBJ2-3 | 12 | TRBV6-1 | ASGLAGETDTQY
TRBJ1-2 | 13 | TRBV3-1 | ASSQGSGQYYGYT
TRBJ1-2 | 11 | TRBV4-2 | ASSHRTGHGYT
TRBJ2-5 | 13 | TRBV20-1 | SARDNMAVQETQY
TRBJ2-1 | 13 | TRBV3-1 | ASSQDGTRWNEQF
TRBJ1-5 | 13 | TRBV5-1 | ASSLGGYSNQPQH
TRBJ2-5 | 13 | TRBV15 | ATRGTSGFQETQY
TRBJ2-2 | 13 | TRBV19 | ASSLQGQVTGELF
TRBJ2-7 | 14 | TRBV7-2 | VSSLVGSGSPYEQY
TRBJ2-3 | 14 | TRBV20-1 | SARDAQRGHTDTQY
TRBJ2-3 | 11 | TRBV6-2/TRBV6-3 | ASKRDYSDTQY
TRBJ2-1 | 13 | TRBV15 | ATSRVASATNEQF
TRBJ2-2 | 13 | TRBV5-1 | ASSTGTVNTGELF
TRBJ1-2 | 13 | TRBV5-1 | ASSLGQTLGYGYT
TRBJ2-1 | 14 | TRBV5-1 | ASSWGALGAYNEQF
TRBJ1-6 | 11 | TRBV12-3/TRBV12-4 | ASSLNDNSPLH
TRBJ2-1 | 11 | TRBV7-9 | ASSGRAGNEQF